The clone carrying this TCR beta chain was counted between two and nine times. Its specificity is unknown. The time point denotes: patch test 1, 2 weeks after DPC sensitization. Treatment specified: therapeutic diphenylcyclopropenone sensitization with weekly scalp DPC. CDR1 is MDHEN, CDR2 SYDVKM, per germline. V shed 10 bases, J shed 4 bases, and the junction held 4 bases outside the gene matches. The CDR3 spans 13 residues. The sample comes from a study of human T cells and chemical hapten exposure. Turning to the study itself: 2% DPC applied to an approximately 2 cm by approximately 2 cm arm area sensitized donors. Across samples, TCR yields varied, mostly owing to small differences in pooled library volumes. Whole-study results and caveats: Significantly more large CDR3 similarity clusters were formed by expanded TCRs than by controls.

Unique molecular identifiers were affixed to discrete cDNA molecules within the library. TCRdb reprocessed the RACE reads with MiXCR, giving one entry per CDR3 protein. This sample has around 380,000 distinct CDR3 sequences, with more than 4.5% found just once. The receptor was derived from a woman between 50 and 59 years old with alopecia areata. Some clones in this sample may be carry-over from other donors' samples. The chain is built from TRBV28 and TRBJ2-7; 13 bases match TRBD2. The sequences come from whole blood, collected in connection with sensitization to the hapten diphenylcyclopropenone (DPC). CDR3 region: CATRTSGSYEQYF. DNA for the CDR3: TGTGCCACCCGGACTAGCGGGAGTTACGAGCAGTACTTC.